This T cell receptor beta chain was sequenced in a study of T cells after posttransplantation cyclophosphamide. Assay used: immunoSEQ multiplex PCR; TCRdb lists only in-frame clones, some missing. The data contain 30,000 or so clones, about nine tenths of them singletons. The germline V gene encodes CDR1 SGHRS and CDR2 YFSETQ. Losses at the gene ends were 4 bases for V and 1 base for J; bases not matched to a gene: 5. The CDR3 has 14 residues. The related graft donor's blood sample was taken on the day of bone marrow donation. The sequenced material came from PBMCs. This sequence joins TRBV5-1 and TRBJ2-7, with 7 bases identical to TRBD1. The receptor was derived from a man aged 45-60 years. The CDR3 nucleotides read TGCGCCAGCAGCCCAACAGGGGTTTCCTACGAGCAGTACTTC. Protein sequence: CASSPTGVSYEQYF. Full variable domain (remainder filled in from reference TRBV5-1 and TRBJ2-7): KAGVTQTPRYLIKTRGQQVTLSCSPISGHRSVSWYQQTPGQGLQFLFEYFSETQRNKGNFPGRFSGRQFSNSRSEMNVSTLELGDSALYLCASSPTGVSYEQYFGPGTRLTVT.